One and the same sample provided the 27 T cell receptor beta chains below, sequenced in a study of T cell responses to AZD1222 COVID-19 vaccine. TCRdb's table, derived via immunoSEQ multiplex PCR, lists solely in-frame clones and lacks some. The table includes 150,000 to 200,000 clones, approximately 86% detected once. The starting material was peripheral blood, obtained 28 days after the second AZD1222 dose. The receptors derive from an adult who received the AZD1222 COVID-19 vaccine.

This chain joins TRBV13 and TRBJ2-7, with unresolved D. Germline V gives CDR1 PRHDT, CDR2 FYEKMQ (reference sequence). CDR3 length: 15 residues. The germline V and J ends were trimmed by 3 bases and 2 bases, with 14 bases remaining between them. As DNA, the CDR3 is TGTGCCAGCAGCTTCGGTGGCATCCCTACCTACGAGCAGTACTTC. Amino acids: CASSFGGIPTYEQYF.

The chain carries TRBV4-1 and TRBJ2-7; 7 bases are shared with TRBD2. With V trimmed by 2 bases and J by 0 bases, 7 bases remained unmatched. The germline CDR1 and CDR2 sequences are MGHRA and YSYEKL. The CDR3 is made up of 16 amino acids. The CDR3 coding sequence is TGCGCCAGCAGCCAAAACCCAAGCGGGGTCTCCTACGAGCAGTACTTC. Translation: CASSQNPSGVSYEQYF.

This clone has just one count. The CDR3 reads CASSLAGTTEGGYTF. CDR3 coding DNA: TGTGCCAGCAGCTTAGCGGGTACTACTGAGGGCGGCTACACCTTC. The chain is built from TRBV7-2 and TRBJ1-2; D ambiguous. Germline CDR1 is SGHTA and CDR2 is FQGNSA. The CDR3 is 15 residues long. Trimming cost V 0 bases and J 8 bases, with 16 bases left between them.

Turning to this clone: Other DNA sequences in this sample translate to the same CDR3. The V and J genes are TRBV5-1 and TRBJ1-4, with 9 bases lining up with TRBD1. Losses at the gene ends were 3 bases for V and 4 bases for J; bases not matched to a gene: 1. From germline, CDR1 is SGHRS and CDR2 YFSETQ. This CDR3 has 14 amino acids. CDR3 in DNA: TGCGCCAGCAGCTCGGGACAGGGTAATGAAAAACTGTTTTTT. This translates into CASSSGQGNEKLFF.

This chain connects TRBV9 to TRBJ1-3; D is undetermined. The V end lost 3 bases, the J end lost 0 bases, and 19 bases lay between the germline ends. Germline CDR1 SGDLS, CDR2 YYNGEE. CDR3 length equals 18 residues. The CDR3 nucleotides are TGTGCCAGCAGCGCCAGAATCCCGGACGGTATCTCTGGAAACACCATATATTTT. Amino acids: CASSARIPDGISGNTIYF.

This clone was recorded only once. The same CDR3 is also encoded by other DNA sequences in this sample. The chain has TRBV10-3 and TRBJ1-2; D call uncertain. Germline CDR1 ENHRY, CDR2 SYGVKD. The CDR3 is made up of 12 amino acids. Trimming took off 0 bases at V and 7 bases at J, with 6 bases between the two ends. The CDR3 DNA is TGTGCCATCAGTGAGTCGGAAGGTGGCTACACCTTC. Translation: CAISESEGGYTF.

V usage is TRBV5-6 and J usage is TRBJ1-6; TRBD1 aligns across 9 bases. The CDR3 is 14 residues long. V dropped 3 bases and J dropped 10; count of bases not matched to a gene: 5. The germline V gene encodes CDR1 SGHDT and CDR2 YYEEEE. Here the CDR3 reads CASSWRDRASPLHF. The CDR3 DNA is TGTGCCAGCAGCTGGCGGGACAGGGCGTCACCCCTCCACTTT.

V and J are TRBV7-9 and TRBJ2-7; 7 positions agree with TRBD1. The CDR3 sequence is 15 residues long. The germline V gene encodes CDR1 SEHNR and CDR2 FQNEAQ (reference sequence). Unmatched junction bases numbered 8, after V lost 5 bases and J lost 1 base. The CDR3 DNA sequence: TGTGCCAGCAGCCCCGGACAGGCAATATCCTACGAGCAGTACTTC. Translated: CASSPGQAISYEQYF.

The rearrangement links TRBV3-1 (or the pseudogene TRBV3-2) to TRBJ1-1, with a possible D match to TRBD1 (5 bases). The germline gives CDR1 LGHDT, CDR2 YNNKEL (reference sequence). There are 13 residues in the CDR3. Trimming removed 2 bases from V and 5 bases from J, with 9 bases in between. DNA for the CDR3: TGTGCCAGCAGCCAACAGGAGGGGACTGAAGCTTTCTTT. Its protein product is CASSQQEGTEAFF.

The CDR3 region has the DNA TGTGCCAGCAGCCCCGACCGAGCAGGAGAAAAACTGTTTTTT. Protein product: CASSPDRAGEKLFF. The chain uses TRBV5-5 and TRBJ1-4; D gene ambiguous. Germline V gene data show CDR1 as SGHKS and CDR2 as YYEKEE (reference sequence). The CDR3 covers 14 residues. Trimming cost V 4 bases and J 8 bases, with 15 bases left between them.

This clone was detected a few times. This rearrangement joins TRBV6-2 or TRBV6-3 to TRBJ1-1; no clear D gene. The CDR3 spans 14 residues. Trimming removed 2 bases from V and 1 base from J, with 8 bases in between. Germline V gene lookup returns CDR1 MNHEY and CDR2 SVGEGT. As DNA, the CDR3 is TGTGCCAGCAGTTACCAGGTACCGAACACTGAAGCTTTCTTT. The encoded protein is CASSYQVPNTEAFF.

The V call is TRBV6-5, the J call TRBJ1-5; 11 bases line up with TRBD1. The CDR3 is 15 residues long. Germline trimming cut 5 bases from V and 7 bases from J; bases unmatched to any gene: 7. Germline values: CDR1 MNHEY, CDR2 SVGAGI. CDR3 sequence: CASSPRTGGGQPQHF. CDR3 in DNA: TGTGCCAGCAGTCCGAGGACAGGGGGCGGCCAGCCCCAGCATTTT.

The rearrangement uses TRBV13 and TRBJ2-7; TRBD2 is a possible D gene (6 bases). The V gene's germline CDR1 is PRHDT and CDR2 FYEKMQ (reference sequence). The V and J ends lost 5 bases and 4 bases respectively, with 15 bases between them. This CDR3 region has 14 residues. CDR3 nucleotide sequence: TGTGCCAGCAGCCCATCAGGGAGGCGGTACGAGCAGTACTTC. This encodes CASSPSGRRYEQYF.

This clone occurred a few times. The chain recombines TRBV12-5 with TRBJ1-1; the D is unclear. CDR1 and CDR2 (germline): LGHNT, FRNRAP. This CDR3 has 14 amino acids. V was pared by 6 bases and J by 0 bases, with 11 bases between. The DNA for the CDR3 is TGTGCTAGTGGATCTCTCCTTATGAACACTGAAGCTTTCTTT. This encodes CASGSLLMNTEAFF.

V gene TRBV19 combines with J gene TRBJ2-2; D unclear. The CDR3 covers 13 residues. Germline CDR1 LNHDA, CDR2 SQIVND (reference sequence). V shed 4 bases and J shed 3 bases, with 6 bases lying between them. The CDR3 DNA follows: TGTGCCAGTAGTACGGGTTACACCGGGGAGCTGTTTTTT. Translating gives CASSTGYTGELFF.

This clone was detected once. The CDR3 sequence is CASSQAISSGEQYF. CDR3 DNA sequence: TGTGCCAGCAGCCAAGCAATCTCATCGGGGGAGCAGTACTTC. V usage is TRBV7-2 and J usage is TRBJ2-7, with D possibly matching TRBD2 (5 bases). Trimming removed 5 bases from V and 7 bases from J, with 18 bases in between. Germline assignment: CDR1 SGHTA and CDR2 FQGNSA. The CDR3 totals 14 residues.

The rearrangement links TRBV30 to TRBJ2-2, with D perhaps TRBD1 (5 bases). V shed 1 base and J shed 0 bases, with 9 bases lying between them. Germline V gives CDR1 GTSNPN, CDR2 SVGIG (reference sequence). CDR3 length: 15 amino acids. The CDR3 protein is CAWSGRQTNTGELFF. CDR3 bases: TGTGCCTGGAGTGGTAGACAGACGAACACCGGGGAGCTGTTTTTT.

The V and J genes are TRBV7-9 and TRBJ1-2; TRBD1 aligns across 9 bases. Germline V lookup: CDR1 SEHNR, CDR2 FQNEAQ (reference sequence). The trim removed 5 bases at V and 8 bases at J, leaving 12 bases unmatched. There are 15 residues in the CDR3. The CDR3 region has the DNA TGTGCCAGCAGCCCCGTAGACAGGGGGTTAGAGGGCTACACCTTC. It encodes CASSPVDRGLEGYTF.

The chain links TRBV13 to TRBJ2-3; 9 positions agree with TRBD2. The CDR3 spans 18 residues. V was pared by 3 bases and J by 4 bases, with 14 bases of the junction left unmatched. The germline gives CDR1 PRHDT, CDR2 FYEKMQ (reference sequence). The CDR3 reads CASSFPGTGGGVADTQYF. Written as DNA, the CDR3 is TGTGCCAGCAGCTTCCCTGGGACTGGCGGGGGGGTGGCAGATACGCAGTATTTT.

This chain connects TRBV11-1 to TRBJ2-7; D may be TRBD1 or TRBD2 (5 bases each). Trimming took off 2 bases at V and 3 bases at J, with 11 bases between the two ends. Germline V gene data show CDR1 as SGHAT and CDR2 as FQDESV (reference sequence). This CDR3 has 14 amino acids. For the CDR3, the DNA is TGTGCCAGCAGCTTACGGGGCGATTACTACGAGCAGTACTTC. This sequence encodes CASSLRGDYYEQYF. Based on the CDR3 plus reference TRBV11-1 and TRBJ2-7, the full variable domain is EAEVAQSPRYKITEKSQAVAFWCDPISGHATLYWYRQILGQGPELLVQFQDESVVDDSQLPKDRFSAERLKGVDSTLKIQPAELGDSAMYLCASSLRGDYYEQYFGPGTRLTVT.

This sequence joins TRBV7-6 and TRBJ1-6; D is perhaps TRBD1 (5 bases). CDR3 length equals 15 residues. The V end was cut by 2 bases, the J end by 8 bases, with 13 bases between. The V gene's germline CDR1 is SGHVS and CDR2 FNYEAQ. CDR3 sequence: CASSLMVRGDSPLHF. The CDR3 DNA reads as TGTGCCAGCAGCTTAATGGTCCGGGGGGATTCACCCCTCCACTTT.

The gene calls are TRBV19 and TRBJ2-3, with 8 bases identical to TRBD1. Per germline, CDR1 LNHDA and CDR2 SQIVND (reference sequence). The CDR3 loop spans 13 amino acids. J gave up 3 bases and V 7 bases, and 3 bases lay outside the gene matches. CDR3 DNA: TGTGCCAGTACCGGGACAGGTACAGATACGCAGTATTTT. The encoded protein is CASTGTGTDTQYF. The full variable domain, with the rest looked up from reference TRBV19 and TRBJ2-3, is DGGITQSPKYLFRKEGQNVTLSCEQNLNHDAMYWYRQDPGQGLRLIYYSQIVNDFQKGDIAEGYSVSREKKESFPLTVTSAQKNPTAFYLCASTGTGTDTQYFGPGTRLTVL.

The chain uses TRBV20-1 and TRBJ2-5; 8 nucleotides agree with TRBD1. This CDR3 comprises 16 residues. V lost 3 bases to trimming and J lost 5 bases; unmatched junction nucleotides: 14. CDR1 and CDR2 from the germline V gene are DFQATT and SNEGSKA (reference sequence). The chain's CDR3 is CSASGGDRGRLETQYF. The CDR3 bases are TGCAGTGCTAGTGGGGGTGACAGGGGACGACTGGAGACCCAGTACTTC.

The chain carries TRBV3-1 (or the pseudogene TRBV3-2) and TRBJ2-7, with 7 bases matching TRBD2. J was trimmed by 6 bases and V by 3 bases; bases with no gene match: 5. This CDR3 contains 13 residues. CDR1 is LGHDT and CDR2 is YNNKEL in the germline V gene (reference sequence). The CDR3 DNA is TGTGCCAGCAGCCAGACGGGGGGAGGCGAGCAGTACTTC. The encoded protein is CASSQTGGGEQYF.

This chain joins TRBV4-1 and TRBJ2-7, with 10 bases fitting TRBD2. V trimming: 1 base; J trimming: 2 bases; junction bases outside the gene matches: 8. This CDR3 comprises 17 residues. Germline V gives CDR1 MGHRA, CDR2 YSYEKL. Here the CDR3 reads CASSQAAVAGGTYEQYF. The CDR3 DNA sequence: TGCGCCAGCAGCCAAGCGGCTGTAGCGGGGGGTACCTACGAGCAGTACTTC.

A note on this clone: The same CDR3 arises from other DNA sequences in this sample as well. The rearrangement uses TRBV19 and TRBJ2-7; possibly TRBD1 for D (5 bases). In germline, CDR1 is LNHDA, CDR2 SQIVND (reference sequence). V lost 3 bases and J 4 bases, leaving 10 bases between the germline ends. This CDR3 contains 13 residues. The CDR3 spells CASSMRQGYEQYF. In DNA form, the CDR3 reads TGTGCCAGTAGTATGCGGCAGGGATACGAGCAGTACTTC.

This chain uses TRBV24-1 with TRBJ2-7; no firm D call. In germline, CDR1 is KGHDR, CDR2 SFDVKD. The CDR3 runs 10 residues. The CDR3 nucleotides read TGTAAACCCTTGTGGTACGAGCAGTACTTC. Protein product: CKPLWYEQYF.